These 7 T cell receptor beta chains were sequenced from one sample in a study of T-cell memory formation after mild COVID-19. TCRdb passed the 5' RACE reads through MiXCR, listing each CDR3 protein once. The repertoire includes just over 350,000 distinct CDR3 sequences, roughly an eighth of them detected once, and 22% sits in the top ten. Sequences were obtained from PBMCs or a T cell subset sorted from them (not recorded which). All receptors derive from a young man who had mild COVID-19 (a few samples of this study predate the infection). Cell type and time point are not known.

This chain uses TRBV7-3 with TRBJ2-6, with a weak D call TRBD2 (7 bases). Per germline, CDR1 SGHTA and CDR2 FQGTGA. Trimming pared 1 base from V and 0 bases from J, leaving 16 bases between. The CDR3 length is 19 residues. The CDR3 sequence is CASSLIDGGLPSGANVLTF. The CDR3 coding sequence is TGTGCCAGCAGCTTAATAGACGGGGGGCTTCCCTCTGGGGCCAACGTCCTGACTTTC.

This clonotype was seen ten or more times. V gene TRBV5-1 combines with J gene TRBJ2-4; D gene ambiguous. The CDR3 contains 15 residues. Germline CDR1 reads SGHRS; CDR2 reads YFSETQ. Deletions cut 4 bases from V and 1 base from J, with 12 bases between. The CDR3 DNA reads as TGCGCCAGCAGCCCCTCAACCGGGGCCAAAAACATTCAGTACTTC. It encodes CASSPSTGAKNIQYF.

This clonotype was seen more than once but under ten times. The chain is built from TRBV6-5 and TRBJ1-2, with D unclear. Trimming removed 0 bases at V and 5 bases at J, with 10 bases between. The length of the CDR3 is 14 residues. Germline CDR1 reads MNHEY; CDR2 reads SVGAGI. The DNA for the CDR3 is TGTGCCAGCAGTTACTCGAGGCAGTCATATGGCTACACCTTC. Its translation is CASSYSRQSYGYTF.

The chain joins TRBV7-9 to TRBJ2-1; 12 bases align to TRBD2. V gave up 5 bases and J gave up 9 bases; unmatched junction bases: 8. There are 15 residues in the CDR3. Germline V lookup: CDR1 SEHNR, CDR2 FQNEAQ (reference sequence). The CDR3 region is CASSQTSGGPIEQFF. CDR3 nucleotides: TGTGCCAGCAGCCAGACTAGCGGGGGACCTATTGAGCAGTTCTTC.

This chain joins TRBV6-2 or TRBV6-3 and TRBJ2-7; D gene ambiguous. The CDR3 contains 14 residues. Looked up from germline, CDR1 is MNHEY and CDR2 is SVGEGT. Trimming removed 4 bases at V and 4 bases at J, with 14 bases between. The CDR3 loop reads CASSLYSTNYEQYV. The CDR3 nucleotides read TGTGCCAGCAGTTTGTACAGTACTAATTACGAGCAGTACGTC.

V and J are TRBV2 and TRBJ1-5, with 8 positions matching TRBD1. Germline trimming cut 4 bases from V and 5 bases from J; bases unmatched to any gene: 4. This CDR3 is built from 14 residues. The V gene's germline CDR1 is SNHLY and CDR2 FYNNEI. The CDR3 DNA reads TGTGCCAGCAGTGGACAGGGGCCGCATCAGCCCCAGCATTTT. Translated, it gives CASSGQGPHQPQHF.

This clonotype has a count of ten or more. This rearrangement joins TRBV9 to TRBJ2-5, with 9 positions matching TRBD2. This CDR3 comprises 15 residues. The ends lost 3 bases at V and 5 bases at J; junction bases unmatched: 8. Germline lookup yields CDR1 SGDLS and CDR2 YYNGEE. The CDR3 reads CASSAGLAGDETQYF. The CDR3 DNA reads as TGTGCCAGCAGCGCGGGTTTAGCGGGGGATGAGACCCAGTACTTC.